This T cell receptor (beta chain) appears in the sequencing data of a study of OX40 agonist ivuxolimab in advanced cancers. The germline V gene has CDR1 MDHEN and CDR2 SYDVKM. CDR3 length: 12 amino acids. The V end was cut by 7 bases, the J end by 10 bases, with 16 bases between. Findings of the study overall: Clonal expansion from baseline to week 6 occurred in both CD4+ and CD8+ T cells.

This clone has more than one count but fewer than ten. Its antigen is not known. TCRdb's table, derived via immunoSEQ multiplex PCR, lists solely in-frame clones and lacks some. Among tens of thousands of clones, approximately 86% were seen once, and the ten largest hold roughly 2%. V and J are TRBV28 and TRBJ1-1; perhaps TRBD1 as D (5 bases). Sequencing used CD4+ or CD8+ T cells sorted from blood, obtained in a trial of the OX40 agonist ivuxolimab. This clonotype was obtained from an adult with an advanced solid tumor such as melanoma, head and neck, liver or kidney cancer. The CDR3 loop is CASTGGWERAFF. As DNA, the CDR3 is TGTGCCAGCACCGGGGGGTGGGAACGAGCTTTCTTT.